The 21 T cell receptor beta chains reported below all come from one sample, sequenced in a study of shared clonotypes between healthy human individuals. Using immunoSEQ multiplex PCR, the repertoire was profiled, and TCRdb retains in-frame clones only, with some absent. The table includes about 680,000 clones, about 92% detected once. CD8 cells regarded as naive lacked CD45RO, were positively chosen for CCR7, and omitted terminally differentiated effector memory CD45RA+ cells. Sequences were obtained from naive CD8+ T cells sorted from blood. These receptors were obtained from a man aged 25 to 45 in good health.

Turning to this clone: The same CDR3 is also encoded by other DNA sequences in this sample. The chain recombines TRBV27 with TRBJ2-7; no definite D call. Trimming removed 2 bases from V and 2 bases from J, with 7 bases in between. CDR1 is MNHEY and CDR2 is SMNVEV in the germline V gene (reference sequence). CDR3 length: 13 residues. CDR3 protein: CASSLGVAYEQYF. As DNA, the CDR3 is TGTGCCAGCAGTTTAGGAGTCGCCTACGAGCAGTACTTC.

The V gene is TRBV4-1, the J gene TRBJ2-3; 8 nucleotides align to TRBD2. The V gene's germline CDR1 is MGHRA and CDR2 YSYEKL. The length of the CDR3 is 15 residues. The trim removed 4 bases at V and 5 bases at J, leaving 8 bases unmatched. Written as DNA, the CDR3 is TGCGCCAGCAGCCCACCTGAGCGGGAGTTAGATACGCAGTATTTT. Translation gives CASSPPERELDTQYF.

The rearrangement uses TRBV5-1 and TRBJ2-1, with 12 nucleotides matching TRBD2. The V segment lost 0 bases and the J segment 0 bases; nucleotides outside the gene matches: 7. CDR1 SGHRS and CDR2 YFSETQ come from the germline V gene. This CDR3 region has 19 residues. Here the CDR3 reads CASSLVILAGGSSYNEQFF. CDR3 DNA: TGCGCCAGCAGCTTGGTTATCCTAGCGGGGGGGAGCTCCTACAATGAGCAGTTCTTC.

With respect to this clone: Other DNA sequences in this specimen translate into the identical CDR3. The chain couples TRBV5-5 to TRBJ2-1; possible D gene TRBD2, 6 bases. V shed 2 bases and J shed 1 base, with 10 bases lying between them. CDR3 size: 15 residues. The germline V gene encodes CDR1 SGHKS and CDR2 YYEKEE (reference sequence). The CDR3 DNA follows: TGTGCCAGCAGCTTAGGCGGGACTTCCTACAATGAGCAGTTCTTC. Protein: CASSLGGTSYNEQFF.

J is TRBJ2-5 and V is TRBV7-9, with 8 bases lining up with TRBD2. The closer fit of TRBJ2-7 to the DNA end suggests the J call may be wrong. The CDR3 length is 16 residues. CDR1 SEHNR and CDR2 FQNEAQ come from the germline V gene (reference sequence). CDR3 coding DNA: TGTGCCAGCAGCTCGGCTCTAGCGGGTGTACCCTACGAGCAGTACTTC. It translates to CASSSALAGVPYEQYF.

The rearrangement links TRBV7-8 to TRBJ2-1; 7 nucleotides align to TRBD2. The CDR3 is 17 residues long. The junction had 5 bases not matched to a gene; V was cut back by 0 bases and J by 0 bases. CDR1 and CDR2 from the germline V gene are SGHVS and FQNEAQ. The CDR3 spells CASSLAGGLSSYNEQFF. CDR3 nucleotides: TGTGCCAGCAGCTTAGCGGGGGGGTTGAGCTCCTACAATGAGCAGTTCTTC.

The chain couples TRBV28 to TRBJ2-1, with 10 positions matching TRBD2. V trimming: 3 bases; J trimming: 7 bases; junction bases outside the gene matches: 12. The V gene's germline CDR1 is MDHEN and CDR2 SYDVKM. This CDR3 comprises 17 residues. DNA of the CDR3: TGTGCCAGCAGTTTTAACCCATCAGCGGGAGGGGGGAATGAGCAGTTCTTC. This codes for CASSFNPSAGGGNEQFF.

This clone appeared a single time. The chain couples TRBV6-1 to TRBJ1-2; D perhaps matches TRBD1 (5 bases). CDR1 is MNHNS and CDR2 is SASEGT in the germline V gene. CDR3 length equals 15 residues. V was cut by 0 bases and J by 5 bases, with 13 bases left in between. The CDR3 protein is CASSEATGALYGYTF. CDR3 DNA sequence: TGTGCCAGCAGTGAAGCGACCGGGGCCCTTTATGGCTACACCTTC.

V is TRBV4-1 and J is TRBJ1-5; D ambiguous. This CDR3 region has 15 residues. V lost 3 bases and J 4 bases, leaving 13 bases between the germline ends. CDR1 and CDR2 from the germline V gene are MGHRA and YSYEKL. CDR3 bases: TGCGCCAGCAGCCACGCGGCCGGTGGTAATCAGCCCCAGCATTTT. This sequence encodes CASSHAAGGNQPQHF.

The genes are TRBV7-2 and TRBJ2-7; unclear D gene. The CDR3 covers 12 residues. Germline lookup yields CDR1 SGHTA and CDR2 FQGNSA. Trimming removed 4 bases from V and 2 bases from J, with 6 bases in between. The CDR3 nucleotides are TGTGCCAGCAGCTCTTACACCTACGAGCAGTACTTC. Translated: CASSSYTYEQYF. The variable domain in full, with the rest retrieved from reference TRBV7-2 and TRBJ2-7, is GAGVSQSPSNKVTEKGKDVELRCDPISGHTALYWYRQSLGQGLEFLIYFQGNSAPDKSGLPSDRFSAERTGGSVSTLTIQRTQQEDSAVYLCASSSYTYEQYFGPGTRLTVT.

This chain connects TRBV29-1 to TRBJ2-5; D might be TRBD1 or TRBD2, each matching 5 bases. Trimming stripped 4 bases from V and 4 bases from J, with 19 bases between. CDR3 length equals 15 residues. Germline CDR1 SQVTM, CDR2 ANQGSEA. CDR3: CSVVNPRGDGETQYF. DNA for the CDR3: TGCAGCGTTGTTAACCCTAGAGGGGATGGAGAGACCCAGTACTTC. The full variable domain, rest sourced from reference TRBV29-1 and TRBJ2-5, is SAVISQKPSRDICQRGTSLTIQCQVDSQVTMMFWYRQQPGQSLTLIATANQGSEATYESGFVIDKFPISRPNLTFSTLTVSNMSPEDSSIYLCSVVNPRGDGETQYFGPGTRLLVL.

The chain combines TRBV7-9 with TRBJ2-1; 8 positions agree with TRBD2. V lost 5 bases to trimming and J lost 4 bases; unmatched junction nucleotides: 7. Germline-derived CDR1 and CDR2 are SEHNR and FQNEAQ (reference sequence). This CDR3 is 15 amino acids long. The CDR3 DNA is TGTGCCAGCAGCGTACGACTAGCGAGTTACAATGAGCAGTTCTTC. This gives the protein CASSVRLASYNEQFF.

The sample holds one count of this clone. In DNA form, the CDR3 reads TGTGCCAGCAGCCTAAAGGCCTACAATGAGCAGTTCTTC. Translating it yields CASSLKAYNEQFF. J is TRBJ2-1 and V is TRBV6-5; D uncertain. Trimming removed 6 bases at V and 2 bases at J, with 8 bases between. Looked up from germline, CDR1 is MNHEY and CDR2 is SVGAGI. The CDR3 spans 13 residues.

The chain couples TRBV5-6 to TRBJ2-5; maybe TRBD2 (6 bases). The CDR3 loop spans 12 amino acids. The germline CDR1 and CDR2 sequences are SGHDT and YYEEEE. Between the trimmed V and J ends, which lost 3 bases and 4 bases, there was a span of 7 bases. This chain's CDR3 is CASSSSVETQYF. For the CDR3, the DNA is TGTGCCAGCAGCTCTAGCGTAGAGACCCAGTACTTC.

This clone was detected only a few times. This chain links TRBV4-2 with TRBJ1-4; D possibly corresponds to TRBD1 (5 bases). The germline V gene has CDR1 LGHNA and CDR2 YNFKEQ. Trimming stripped 0 bases from V and 8 bases from J, with 16 bases between. CDR3 length: 16 residues. The CDR3 here is CASSQEWQGGREKLFF. The CDR3 nucleotides are TGTGCCAGCAGCCAAGAATGGCAGGGAGGAAGGGAAAAACTGTTTTTT.

The chain joins TRBV9 to TRBJ1-5; a possible D gene is TRBD1 (6 bases). CDR1 is SGDLS, CDR2 YYNGEE, per germline. The CDR3 sequence is 14 residues long. Trimming shortened V by 5 bases and J by 3 bases, and 12 bases separated the two germline ends. The CDR3 nucleotides read TGTGCCAGCAGTCCGGACAGTTACAATCAGCCCCAGCATTTT. Amino acids: CASSPDSYNQPQHF.

V is TRBV25-1 and J is TRBJ2-3; TRBD1 is a possible D gene (5 bases). Germline CDR1 reads MGHDK; CDR2 reads SYGVNS. Trimming took off 3 bases at V and 3 bases at J, with 10 bases between the two ends. This CDR3 is built from 14 residues. The CDR3 DNA follows: TGTGCCAGCAGTGACTCCAGGGCAACAGATACGCAGTATTTT. Translating it yields CASSDSRATDTQYF. The variable domain in full, completed from reference TRBV25-1 and TRBJ2-3, reads EADIYQTPRYLVIGTGKKITLECSQTMGHDKMYWYQQDPGMELHLIHYSYGVNSTEKGDLSSESTVSRIRTEHFPLTLESARPSHTSQYLCASSDSRATDTQYFGPGTRLTVL.

The chain joins TRBV30 to TRBJ2-1; D is unresolved. The CDR3 is 13 amino acids. The V and J ends lost 2 bases and 8 bases respectively, with 13 bases between them. The germline V gene has CDR1 GTSNPN and CDR2 SVGIG (reference sequence). CDR3 DNA: TGTGCCTGGAGTCCCCTAGGGCTTCATGAGCAGTTCTTC. Residues: CAWSPLGLHEQFF.

The chain couples TRBV11-3 to TRBJ2-1; D possibly corresponds to TRBD2 (6 bases). This CDR3 comprises 14 residues. Germline assignment: CDR1 SGHNT and CDR2 YENEEA. The germline V and J ends were trimmed by 5 bases and 6 bases, with 14 bases remaining between them. The CDR3 nucleotides are TGTGCCAGCAGCCCTCGGACTAAACCCAATGAGCAGTTCTTC. The encoded protein is CASSPRTKPNEQFF. The full variable domain, its missing parts supplied by reference TRBV11-3 and TRBJ2-1, is EAGVVQSPRYKIIEKKQPVAFWCNPISGHNTLYWYLQNLGQGPELLIRYENEEAVDDSQLPKDRFSAERLKGVDSTLKIQPAELGDSAVYLCASSPRTKPNEQFFGPGTRLTVL.

The chain is built from TRBV13 and TRBJ2-5, with unresolved D. CDR1 is PRHDT, CDR2 FYEKMQ, per germline (reference sequence). Trimming removed 1 base from V and 4 bases from J, with 4 bases in between. The CDR3 extends over 12 amino acids. CDR3 in DNA: TGTGCCAGCAGCTTAGCTGGAGAGACCCAGTACTTC. Translating gives CASSLAGETQYF. Together with reference TRBV13 and TRBJ2-5, the CDR3 gives the full variable domain: AAGVIQSPRHLIKEKRETATLKCYPIPRHDTVYWYQQGPGQDPQFLISFYEKMQSDKGSIPDRFSAQQFSDYHSELNMSSLELGDSALYFCASSLAGETQYFGPGTRLLVL.

The J gene is TRBJ2-7, the V gene TRBV27, with D perhaps matching TRBD2 (5 bases). Germline CDR1 MNHEY, CDR2 SMNVEV (reference sequence). Trimming took 0 bases from V and 3 from J, leaving 12 bases between them. The CDR3 is 15 residues long. CDR3 nucleotides: TGTGCCAGCAGTTTATCGGAAGGACTGGGCTACGAGCAGTACTTC. Residues: CASSLSEGLGYEQYF.